Shown below are 22 T cell receptor beta chains from a single sample sequenced in a study of shared clonotypes between healthy human individuals. The repertoire was sequenced with immunoSEQ multiplex PCR; TCRdb's copy has only in-frame clones and lacks some. The table includes approximately 500,000 clones, roughly 80% detected once. The sample consisted of PBMCs. The receptor source for this set is a woman aged 40 to 49 in good health. Some clones in this sample may be carry-over from other donors' samples.

The CDR3 region has the DNA TGCGCCAGCAGCCAAGTGACAGGGGCTTACAGAGATACGCAGTATTTT. The encoded protein is CASSQVTGAYRDTQYF. V usage is TRBV4-3 and J usage is TRBJ2-3; 8 bases are shared with TRBD1. Germline trimming cut 1 base from V and 5 bases from J; bases unmatched to any gene: 8. There are 16 residues in the CDR3. CDR1 LGHNA and CDR2 YSLEER come from the germline V gene.

This clone was detected many times. The chain couples TRBV28 to TRBJ1-3, with D uncertain. The CDR3 spans 12 residues. V was trimmed by 6 bases and J by 4 bases, leaving 7 bases between them. Germline CDR1 MDHEN, CDR2 SYDVKM. The CDR3 sequence is CASRQKGNTIYF. CDR3 DNA sequence: TGTGCCAGCAGACAGAAGGGAAACACCATATATTTT.

In this sample, this clone turned up once. The V and J genes are TRBV13 and TRBJ1-3; possibly TRBD1 for D (5 bases). The V gene lost 1 base and the J gene lost 2 bases, with 9 bases spanning the gap. The germline V gene has CDR1 PRHDT and CDR2 FYEKMQ (reference sequence). The CDR3 length is 15 residues. DNA of the CDR3: TGTGCCAGCAGCTTAGACGGCAGGGCTGGAAACACCATATATTTT. This gives the protein CASSLDGRAGNTIYF.

This clone was counted a few times. Other nucleotide sequences in the sample specify the same CDR3. The chain links TRBV18 to TRBJ2-1, with no clear D. V was pared by 3 bases and J by 3 bases, with 6 bases between. The CDR3 extends over 13 amino acids. The germline V gene encodes CDR1 KGHSH and CDR2 LQKENI. CDR3 residues: CASSPPSYNEQFF. CDR3 nucleotide sequence: TGTGCCAGCTCACCTCCAAGCTACAATGAGCAGTTCTTC.

V usage is TRBV2 and J usage is TRBJ2-2; TRBD2 is a possible D gene (5 bases). The CDR3 has 15 residues. V shed 10 bases and J shed 0 bases, with 15 bases lying between them. Germline V lookup: CDR1 SNHLY, CDR2 FYNNEI. CDR3 protein: CATQRDRANTGELFF. The CDR3 DNA follows: TGTGCCACCCAGAGGGATCGGGCGAACACCGGGGAGCTGTTTTTT.

This clone came up once. V gene TRBV6-1 combines with J gene TRBJ2-3; D uncertain. V was trimmed by 2 bases and J by 0 bases, leaving 12 bases between them. Looked up from germline, CDR1 is MNHNS and CDR2 is SASEGT. The CDR3 is 16 residues long. The CDR3: CASSERPAGSTDTQYF. CDR3 DNA sequence: TGTGCCAGCAGTGAAAGGCCGGCCGGTAGCACAGATACGCAGTATTTT.

This chain links TRBV11-2 with TRBJ2-5; D is uncertain. In germline, CDR1 is SGHAT, CDR2 FQNNGV. This CDR3 is 12 amino acids long. Trimming shortened V by 4 bases and J by 4 bases, and 7 bases separated the two germline ends. The CDR3 here is CASSSNRETQYF. The CDR3 region has the DNA TGTGCCAGCAGCTCCAACAGAGAGACCCAGTACTTC.

This clone came up once. The chain couples TRBV7-9 to TRBJ1-1; 7 positions agree with TRBD1. The CDR3 totals 15 residues. Germline V CDR1 and CDR2: SEHNR, FQNEAQ (reference sequence). V lost 5 bases, J lost 1 base, and 7 bases stayed unmatched. This CDR3 reads CASSRDSLGNTEAFF. CDR3 bases: TGTGCCAGCAGCCGGGACAGCTTGGGGAACACTGAAGCTTTCTTT. Full variable domain (remainder filled in from reference TRBV7-9 and TRBJ1-1): DTGVSQNPRHKITKRGQNVTFRCDPISEHNRLYWYRQTLGQGPEFLTYFQNEAQLEKSRLLSDRFSAERPKGSFSTLEIQRTEQGDSAMYLCASSRDSLGNTEAFFGQGTRLTVV.

This clone was seen at least ten times. The rearrangement uses TRBV5-1 and TRBJ2-7, with unresolved D. The CDR3 covers 14 residues. The V gene lost 4 bases and the J gene lost 3 bases, with 14 bases spanning the gap. CDR1 SGHRS and CDR2 YFSETQ come from the germline V gene. Here the CDR3 reads CASSPDNLDYEQYF. CDR3 DNA sequence: TGCGCCAGCAGCCCCGACAACTTAGACTACGAGCAGTACTTC.

This clone appeared many times. Different DNA sequences within this sample yield the same CDR3. The chain employs TRBV6-4 and TRBJ2-1; possibly TRBD2 for D (5 bases). The CDR3 consists of 13 residues. Trimming stripped 0 bases from V and 6 bases from J, with 6 bases between. Germline V gene data show CDR1 as MRHNA and CDR2 as SNTAGT. The CDR3 DNA sequence: TGTGCCAGCAGTGACTCAGAGGGCAATGAGCAGTTCTTC. This gives the protein CASSDSEGNEQFF.

The V and J genes are TRBV11-2 and TRBJ1-2, with 8 nucleotides matching TRBD1. The trim removed 2 bases at V and 8 bases at J, leaving 7 bases unmatched. This CDR3 comprises 14 residues. Germline V CDR1 and CDR2: SGHAT, FQNNGV. Written as DNA, the CDR3 is TGTGCCAGCAGCTTAATTACAGGGGGAAGCGGCTACACCTTC. Its protein is CASSLITGGSGYTF.

The chain uses TRBV7-9 and TRBJ2-1; 9 bases fit TRBD1. From germline, CDR1 is SEHNR and CDR2 FQNEAQ (reference sequence). This CDR3 comprises 13 residues. With V trimmed by 5 bases and J by 9 bases, 5 bases remained unmatched. DNA for the CDR3: TGTGCCAGCAGCGATGGGACAGGGTTTGAGCAGTTCTTC. Encoded protein: CASSDGTGFEQFF.

The chain employs TRBV7-6 and TRBJ2-1, with TRBD2 matching 7 bases. Losses at the gene ends were 0 bases for V and 1 base for J; bases not matched to a gene: 9. This CDR3 has 18 residues. Germline CDR1 reads SGHVS; CDR2 reads FNYEAQ. CDR3 sequence (DNA): TGTGCCAGCAGCTTAGCGCCTTCGGGGGAGGGGTCCTACAATGAGCAGTTCTTC. Residues: CASSLAPSGEGSYNEQFF.

V is TRBV29-1 and J is TRBJ2-7; no firm D call. There are 12 residues in the CDR3. Trimming took off 4 bases at V and 5 bases at J, with 12 bases between the two ends. Germline V gene sequence: CDR1 SQVTM, CDR2 ANQGSEA. The CDR3 sequence is CSVGAGLDEQYF. CDR3 nucleotide sequence: TGCAGCGTTGGCGCCGGGTTGGACGAGCAGTACTTC.

V gene TRBV13 combines with J gene TRBJ2-7; D is ambiguous. Between the trimmed V and J ends, which lost 1 base and 3 bases, there was a span of 13 bases. This CDR3 is built from 15 residues. The germline V gene encodes CDR1 PRHDT and CDR2 FYEKMQ (reference sequence). This chain's CDR3 is CASSLAGSLGYEQYF. CDR3 in DNA: TGTGCCAGCAGCTTAGCGGGCTCTTTGGGCTACGAGCAGTACTTC.

The chain recombines TRBV5-1 with TRBJ2-3, with 10 bases aligning to TRBD1. The CDR3 length is 17 residues. The V gene end was trimmed by 4 bases and the J gene end by 3 bases; junction bases not matched to a gene: 11. The germline CDR1 and CDR2 sequences are SGHRS and YFSETQ. This CDR3 is CASSIRQGAGGTDTQYF. CDR3 sequence (DNA): TGCGCCAGCAGCATCCGACAGGGGGCGGGAGGAACAGATACGCAGTATTTT.

On this clone itself: This likely stems from a read error, as it lies one base from a far larger clone. The sample contains more than one DNA sequence encoding this CDR3. The rearrangement uses TRBV7-9 and TRBJ2-1, with D tentatively TRBD2 (6 bases). V was pared by 5 bases and J by 4 bases, with 15 bases between. This CDR3 is built from 15 residues. Looked up from germline, CDR1 is SEHNR and CDR2 is FQNEAQ (reference sequence). The CDR3 sequence is CASSTSTGVYNEQFF. In DNA form, the CDR3 reads TGTGCCAGCAGCACTTCTACGGGAGTTTACAATGAGCAGTTCTTC.

The rearrangement uses TRBV5-6 and TRBJ1-3, with no clear D. Germline V gene lookup returns CDR1 SGHDT and CDR2 YYEEEE. CDR3 length equals 16 residues. Trimming removed 2 bases at V and 2 bases at J, with 14 bases between. This CDR3 is CASSLNHLRAGNTIYF. For the CDR3, the DNA is TGTGCCAGCAGCTTAAATCATCTACGGGCTGGAAACACCATATATTTT.

This chain connects TRBV7-2 to TRBJ2-2; 11 bases match TRBD1. With 4 bases clipped from V and 5 bases from J, the junction kept 15 bases outside the gene matches. The CDR3 has 19 residues. Germline assignment: CDR1 SGHTA and CDR2 FQGNSA. DNA for the CDR3: TGTGCCAGCAGCTCACGACCGGGACAGGGGGTCCAACCGACCGGGGAGCTGTTTTTT. Translated: CASSSRPGQGVQPTGELFF.

This chain links TRBV25-1 with TRBJ2-3, with 8 bases that match TRBD1. Trimming cost V 4 bases and J 2 bases; bases outside gene matches: 2. This CDR3 comprises 14 residues. Germline CDR1 reads MGHDK; CDR2 reads SYGVNS. Written as DNA, the CDR3 is TGTGCCAGCAGTGGACAGGGGTCCACAGATACGCAGTATTTT. As protein: CASSGQGSTDTQYF.

The V gene is TRBV7-8, the J gene TRBJ2-1; D possibly corresponds to TRBD1 (5 bases). The CDR3 runs to 15 residues. Germline V CDR1 and CDR2: SGHVS, FQNEAQ. V was pared by 3 bases and J by 4 bases, with 13 bases between. The CDR3 nucleotides are TGTGCCAGCAGCTTGTTTACAGGCCCTTACAATGAGCAGTTCTTC. Amino acids: CASSLFTGPYNEQFF.

The V call is TRBV5-1, the J call TRBJ2-2; the D gene is possibly TRBD1 (5 bases). The germline CDR1 and CDR2 sequences are SGHRS and YFSETQ. The CDR3 is 16 amino acids. V was trimmed by 4 bases and J by 6 bases, leaving 19 bases between them. The CDR3 sequence is CASSPQGRAGSGELFF. The CDR3 DNA reads TGCGCCAGCAGCCCCCAAGGCCGCGCAGGGTCCGGGGAGCTGTTTTTT.